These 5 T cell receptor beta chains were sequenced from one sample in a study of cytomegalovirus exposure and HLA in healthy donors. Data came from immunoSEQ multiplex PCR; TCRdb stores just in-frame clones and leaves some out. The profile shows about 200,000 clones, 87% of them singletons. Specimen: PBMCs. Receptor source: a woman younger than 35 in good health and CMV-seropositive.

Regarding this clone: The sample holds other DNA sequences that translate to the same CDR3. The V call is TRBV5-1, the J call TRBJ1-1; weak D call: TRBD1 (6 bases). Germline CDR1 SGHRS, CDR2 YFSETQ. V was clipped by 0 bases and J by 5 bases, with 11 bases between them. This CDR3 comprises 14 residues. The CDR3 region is CASSLDREITEAFF. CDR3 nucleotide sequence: TGCGCCAGCAGCTTGGACAGGGAGATAACTGAAGCTTTCTTT. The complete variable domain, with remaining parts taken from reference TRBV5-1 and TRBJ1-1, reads KAGVTQTPRYLIKTRGQQVTLSCSPISGHRSVSWYQQTPGQGLQFLFEYFSETQRNKGNFPGRFSGRQFSNSRSEMNVSTLELGDSALYLCASSLDREITEAFFGQGTRLTVV.

CDR3 DNA sequence: TGTGCCAGCAGTGACGGAGGCTACAATGAGCAGTTCTTC. Protein sequence: CASSDGGYNEQFF. This chain links TRBV6-5 with TRBJ2-1; D perhaps matches TRBD2 (5 bases). This CDR3 has 13 amino acids. Germline assignment: CDR1 MNHEY and CDR2 SVGAGI. V was pared by 5 bases and J by 3 bases, with 8 bases between.

The chain's CDR3 is CAISESRGQGAFEQYF. As DNA, the CDR3 is TGTGCCATCAGTGAGTCACGGGGACAGGGGGCCTTCGAGCAGTACTTC. The chain links TRBV10-3 to TRBJ2-7, with 12 positions matching TRBD1. The CDR3 is 16 residues long. The V gene end was trimmed by 0 bases and the J gene end by 6 bases; junction bases not matched to a gene: 6. Germline-derived CDR1 and CDR2 are ENHRY and SYGVKD.

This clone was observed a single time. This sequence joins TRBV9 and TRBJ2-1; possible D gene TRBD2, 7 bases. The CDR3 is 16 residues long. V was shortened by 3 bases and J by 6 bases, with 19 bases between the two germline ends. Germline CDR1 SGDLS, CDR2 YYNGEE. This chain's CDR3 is CASSALGGEGVNEQFF. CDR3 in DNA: TGTGCCAGCAGCGCGTTAGGGGGGGAGGGCGTCAATGAGCAGTTCTTC.

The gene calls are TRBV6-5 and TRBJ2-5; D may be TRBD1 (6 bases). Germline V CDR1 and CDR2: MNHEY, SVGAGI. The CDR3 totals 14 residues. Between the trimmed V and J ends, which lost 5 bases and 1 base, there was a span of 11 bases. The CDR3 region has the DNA TGTGCCAGCAGTGGGGGCGGGTTCCAAGAGACCCAGTACTTC. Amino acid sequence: CASSGGGFQETQYF.